This TCR beta chain was sequenced during a study of shared clonotypes between healthy human individuals. The CDR3 loop spans 13 amino acids. Trimming removed 1 base from V and 0 bases from J, with 4 bases in between. Germline CDR1 and CDR2: SEHNR and FQNEAQ (reference sequence). Libraries were prepared by immunoSEQ multiplex PCR; TCRdb keeps only in-frame clonotypes and omits some of them. Of some 630,000 clones in the sample, about 95% are singletons; the top ten hold 0.095% to 0.13%. Points from the study as a whole: Naive subsets, compared against memory subsets, generally had larger estimated richness values.

For this clone: Its cognate antigen is unknown.

CD45RO-negative cells were positively selected for CCR7, leaving out terminally differentiated effector memory CD45RA+ cells. The sample taken for sequencing was naive CD8+ T cells sorted from blood. This TCR was sampled from a woman between 25 and 40 years old in good health. The chain employs TRBV7-9 and TRBJ2-7; D is undetermined. This CDR3 reads CASSLVASYEQYF. DNA for the CDR3: TGTGCCAGCAGCTTAGTGGCCTCCTACGAGCAGTACTTC.